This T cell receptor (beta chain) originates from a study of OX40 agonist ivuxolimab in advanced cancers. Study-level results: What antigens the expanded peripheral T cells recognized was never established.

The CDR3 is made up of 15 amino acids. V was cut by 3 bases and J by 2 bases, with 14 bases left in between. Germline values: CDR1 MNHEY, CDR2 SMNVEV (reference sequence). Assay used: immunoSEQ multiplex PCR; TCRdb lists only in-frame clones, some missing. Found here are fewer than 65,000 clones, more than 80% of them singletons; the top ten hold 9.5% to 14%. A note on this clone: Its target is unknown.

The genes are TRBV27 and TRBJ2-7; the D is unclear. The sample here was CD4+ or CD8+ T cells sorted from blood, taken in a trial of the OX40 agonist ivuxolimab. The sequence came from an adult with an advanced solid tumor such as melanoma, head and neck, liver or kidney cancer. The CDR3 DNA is TGTGCCAGCAGTTTCACCTCGGCCCGAGCCTACGAGCAGTACTTC. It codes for CASSFTSARAYEQYF.